This T cell receptor (beta chain) was found in a study of siplizumab effects on memory and regulatory T cells. TCRdb keeps only in-frame clones here, not all; method: immunoSEQ multiplex PCR. The sample lists nearly 95,000 clones, nearly 95% seen once, with roughly 0.3% in the top ten. V dropped 0 bases and J dropped 2 bases, with 10 bases sitting between them. Germline V CDR1 and CDR2: SGHDN, FVKESK. The CDR3 has 16 amino acids. The sample consisted of non-Treg CD4+ T cells sorted from blood. V and J are TRBV14 and TRBJ1-4; D perhaps matches TRBD1 (5 bases). The receptor's source is a human donor in good health. The CDR3: CASSQDRGVTNEKLFF. The CDR3 bases are TGTGCCAGCAGCCAAGATAGAGGGGTGACTAATGAAAAACTGTTTTTT.